This T cell receptor beta chain comes out of a study of T-cell reconstitution after alpha-beta-depleted transplantation in children. Germline V gene data show CDR1 as MGHRA and CDR2 as YSYEKL. This CDR3 contains 14 residues. The V and J ends lost 3 bases and 2 bases respectively, with 11 bases between them. Unique molecular identifiers were used in preparing the TCRbeta library. TCRdb used MiXCR to reprocess the PCR reads, holding one entry per CDR3 protein. Found here are approximately 350,000 distinct CDR3 sequences, about 17% of them singletons; the top ten hold around 43%. The study's findings and limits: Expanded graft clones, several hundred of them, were reportedly the source of alpha-beta T cells about two months after transplant. T-cell counts and diversity were attributed mostly to newly produced T cells one year after transplant.

Note on this clonotype: Its antigen is unknown.

The chain recombines TRBV4-1 with TRBJ2-7; D is uncertain. This receptor was obtained from a male patient between 2 and 15 years old who had a stem cell transplant for acute lymphoblastic leukemia, so the T cells may come from the graft donor. Specimen: PBMCs, mostly from graft donor cells, collected 360 days after TCRalphabeta/CD19-depleted stem cell transplant. CDR3 protein: CASSQVQTTYEQYF. DNA of the CDR3: TGCGCCAGCAGCCAGGTCCAGACGACCTACGAGCAGTACTTC.